The 32 T cell receptor beta chains presented below share a single source sample, sequenced in a study of T cells in Graves' hyperthyroidism and ophthalmopathy. It was RNA transcripts that yielded the amplified TCR beta CDR3 regions. Initially, a first-round RT-PCR of the TCR CDR3 employed the HTBI primer set. In TCRdb, the multiplex PCR reads were re-called with MiXCR into one record per CDR3 protein. The sample holds around 300,000 distinct CDR3 sequences, approximately 13% seen once. Source material: blood. These receptors all stem from a woman aged 40 to 55 with Graves' hyperthyroidism.

V gene TRBV19 combines with J gene TRBJ2-7; no reliable D call. V lost 1 base and J 1 base, leaving 20 bases between the germline ends. Germline lookup yields CDR1 LNHDA and CDR2 SQIVND (reference sequence). The CDR3 sequence is 18 residues long. The CDR3 is CASSIALSNYRFSYEQYF. As DNA, the CDR3 is TGTGCCAGTAGTATAGCACTCTCCAACTACCGGTTTTCCTACGAGCAGTACTTC. The full variable domain, completed using reference TRBV19 and TRBJ2-7, is DGGITQSPKYLFRKEGQNVTLSCEQNLNHDAMYWYRQDPGQGLRLIYYSQIVNDFQKGDIAEGYSVSREKKESFPLTVTSAQKNPTAFYLCASSIALSNYRFSYEQYFGPGTRLTVT.

This clonotype was seen at least ten times. Here the CDR3 DNA reads TGTGCCAGCAGCCCCAGGACTAGTTCCCTTGAGACCCAGTACTTC. It specifies CASSPRTSSLETQYF. The chain has TRBV7-9 and TRBJ2-5, with 7 bases identical to TRBD2. The germline V gene encodes CDR1 SEHNR and CDR2 FQNEAQ (reference sequence). V was clipped by 5 bases and J by 5 bases; unmatched bases: 11. The CDR3 covers 15 residues.

This chain links TRBV28 with TRBJ2-1, with a weak D call TRBD2 (5 bases). In germline, CDR1 is MDHEN, CDR2 SYDVKM. This CDR3 region has 12 residues. V lost 4 bases, J lost 6 bases, and 7 bases lay in between. The CDR3 loop is CASSSDFNEQFF. The CDR3 DNA reads as TGTGCCAGCAGTTCGGACTTCAATGAGCAGTTCTTC.

This clonotype occurred many times. The chain links TRBV20-1 to TRBJ1-5, with D maybe TRBD1 (5 bases). V lost 3 bases and J lost 4, with 13 bases in between. CDR1 and CDR2 (germline): DFQATT, SNEGSKA (reference sequence). This CDR3 region has 14 residues. Here the CDR3 reads CSASNGGKNQPQHF. The CDR3 DNA sequence: TGCAGTGCTAGCAACGGGGGGAAAAATCAGCCCCAGCATTTT.

This chain connects TRBV19 to TRBJ1-1; D possibly corresponds to TRBD1 (5 bases). The CDR3 spans 14 residues. V was shortened by 4 bases and J by 7 bases, with 16 bases between the two germline ends. The germline V gene has CDR1 LNHDA and CDR2 SQIVND (reference sequence). CDR3 sequence (DNA): TGTGCCAGTAGTACCCTAGCTATGAGGGGTGAAGCTTTCTTT. Amino acid sequence: CASSTLAMRGEAFF.

This clonotype was picked up many times. The V call is TRBV11-2, the J call TRBJ2-1; D is unresolved. The CDR3 has 15 amino acids. V was pared by 3 bases and J by 2 bases, with 11 bases between. Per the germline V gene, CDR1 is SGHAT and CDR2 is FQNNGV. CDR3 sequence reads: CASSFQHRTYNEQFF. In DNA, the CDR3 is TGTGCCAGCAGCTTCCAGCACCGTACCTACAATGAGCAGTTCTTC.

This clonotype occurred a few times. The V call is TRBV20-1, the J call TRBJ2-2, with 7 bases matching TRBD1. Germline values: CDR1 DFQATT, CDR2 SNEGSKA (reference sequence). CDR3 length: 15 amino acids. V lost 3 bases, J lost 7 bases, and 11 bases stayed unmatched. The CDR3 sequence is CSASEGAGEVGELFF. Written as DNA, the CDR3 is TGCAGTGCTAGTGAGGGGGCAGGGGAAGTCGGGGAGCTGTTTTTT.

This clonotype was observed at least ten times. The CDR3 reads CSARDSSNSPLHF. The CDR3 DNA sequence: TGCAGTGCTAGGGACAGCAGTAATTCACCCCTCCACTTT. The chain is built from TRBV20-1 and TRBJ1-6; tentatively, D is TRBD1 (6 bases). The CDR3 totals 13 residues. V lost 3 bases and J 6 bases, leaving 9 bases between the germline ends. Germline lookup yields CDR1 DFQATT and CDR2 SNEGSKA (reference sequence).

This clonotype appeared many times. This chain links TRBV15 with TRBJ1-5; no clear D gene. V was clipped by 2 bases and J by 8 bases, with 13 bases between them. The CDR3 runs to 14 residues. Germline V gene lookup returns CDR1 LNHNV and CDR2 YYDKDF (reference sequence). In DNA, the CDR3 is TGTGCCACCAGCAGACCACCGACCGAAAAGCCCCAGCATTTT. Protein: CATSRPPTEKPQHF.

This clonotype was recorded many times. The chain has TRBV15 and TRBJ1-5; D call uncertain. CDR1 is LNHNV, CDR2 YYDKDF, per germline (reference sequence). The germline V and J ends were trimmed by 1 base and 1 base, with 5 bases remaining between them. The CDR3 is made up of 14 amino acids. The chain's CDR3 is CATSRALSNQPQHF. Written as DNA, the CDR3 is TGTGCCACCAGCAGAGCACTAAGCAATCAGCCCCAGCATTTT.

This sequence joins TRBV19 and TRBJ1-6, with 7 bases lining up with TRBD1. This CDR3 is 15 amino acids long. Germline V gene data show CDR1 as LNHDA and CDR2 as SQIVND (reference sequence). V was pared by 10 bases and J by 8 bases, with 14 bases of the junction left unmatched. The CDR3 region is CATGLYRGNDSPLHF. For the CDR3, the DNA is TGTGCCACGGGTTTATACAGGGGTAATGATTCACCCCTCCACTTT.

A word on this clonotype: One base away lies a much larger clone, so this may be a sequencing read error. The chain has TRBV15 and TRBJ2-5; D possibly uses TRBD1 or TRBD2 (5 bases each). V shed 4 bases and J shed 2 bases, with 17 bases lying between them. Germline CDR1 is LNHNV and CDR2 is YYDKDF (reference sequence). This CDR3 has 16 amino acids. The CDR3 nucleotides are TGTGCCACCAGCACGCCCTCGGGGCAGCTTCAAGAGACCCAGTACTTC. As protein: CATSTPSGQLQETQYF.

Ten or more counts support this clonotype. V gene TRBV19 combines with J gene TRBJ1-2; D gene ambiguous. Germline loops: CDR1 LNHDA, CDR2 SQIVND (reference sequence). With 7 bases removed from V and 5 bases from J, the gap between germline ends came to 17 bases. This CDR3 has 14 residues. This chain's CDR3 is CASTAPGRRYGYTF. In DNA, the CDR3 is TGTGCCAGTACTGCCCCAGGCCGACGATATGGCTACACCTTC.

This clonotype was counted many times. The CDR3 DNA is TGTGCCAGCAGCGTTGCTGGGTGGAGCACAGATACGCAGTATTTT. Residues: CASSVAGWSTDTQYF. This chain uses TRBV9 with TRBJ2-3; no firm D call. Germline V CDR1 and CDR2: SGDLS, YYNGEE. This CDR3 contains 15 residues. Trimming stripped 2 bases from V and 0 bases from J, with 10 bases between.

This clonotype was observed at least ten times. The CDR3 DNA follows: TGTGCCAGCAGCCAAGGCCGCGAGCGGGAGAATCTCAACAATGAGCAGTTCTTC. It codes for CASSQGRERENLNNEQFF. The rearrangement joins TRBV7-8 to TRBJ2-1; 8 nucleotides line up with TRBD2. Germline V lookup: CDR1 SGHVS, CDR2 FQNEAQ. The CDR3 has 18 residues. With 5 bases clipped from V and 5 bases from J, the junction kept 17 bases outside the gene matches.

There are many counts of this clonotype. The chain recombines TRBV12-3 or TRBV12-4 with TRBJ1-5, with D perhaps TRBD1 (6 bases). Trimming took 6 bases from V and 7 from J, leaving 16 bases between them. This CDR3 has 14 residues. CDR3 nucleotide sequence: TGTGCCAGCAGCGAAACAGGGTCCCGGCAGCCCCAGCATTTT. Encoded protein: CASSETGSRQPQHF.

This clonotype was found many times. This sequence joins TRBV2 and TRBJ2-7; D is perhaps TRBD2 (6 bases). From germline, CDR1 is SNHLY and CDR2 FYNNEI. The CDR3 has 13 residues. The V end lost 2 bases, the J end lost 12 bases, and 17 bases lay between the germline ends. This CDR3 is CASSEFSTGARYF. DNA of the CDR3: TGTGCCAGCAGTGAATTTAGTACGGGAGCACGGTACTTC.

This sequence joins TRBV14 and TRBJ1-1, with 7 positions matching TRBD1. The CDR3 length is 14 residues. Germline V gives CDR1 SGHDN, CDR2 FVKESK. V was pared by 3 bases and J by 5 bases, with 6 bases of the junction left unmatched. CDR3 DNA: TGTGCCAGCAGCCAGGGTCAGGGGGATACTGAAGCTTTCTTT. Amino acid sequence: CASSQGQGDTEAFF.

This chain uses TRBV20-1 with TRBJ2-2; D is undetermined. The CDR3 sequence is 14 residues long. CDR1 DFQATT and CDR2 SNEGSKA come from the germline V gene (reference sequence). Trimming left V 3 bases short and J 6 bases short, with 14 bases between. CDR3 in amino acids: CSASPSRFPGELFF. In DNA form, the CDR3 reads TGCAGTGCTAGTCCTAGTAGATTCCCCGGGGAGCTGTTTTTT.

This clonotype occurred many times. V gene TRBV29-1 combines with J gene TRBJ2-2; 7 bases are shared with TRBD1. The trim removed 7 bases at V and 2 bases at J, leaving 4 bases unmatched. The CDR3 length is 13 residues. From germline, CDR1 is SQVTM and CDR2 ANQGSEA. CDR3 region: CSGGTENTGELFF. As DNA, the CDR3 is TGCAGCGGGGGGACAGAAAACACCGGGGAGCTGTTTTTT.

At least ten counts were recorded for this clonotype. V is TRBV6-1 and J is TRBJ2-7; 13 bases fit TRBD2. This CDR3 is 14 amino acids long. Germline V lookup: CDR1 MNHNS, CDR2 SASEGT. The trim removed 6 bases at V and 7 bases at J, leaving 6 bases unmatched. The CDR3 loop reads CASRPGLAGAEQYF. CDR3 DNA: TGTGCCAGCAGACCAGGACTAGCGGGAGCAGAGCAGTACTTC.

In this sample, this clonotype turned up many times. The V and J genes are TRBV7-2 and TRBJ2-1; a possible D gene is TRBD2 (5 bases). Trimming shortened V by 5 bases and J by 0 bases, and 11 bases separated the two germline ends. Germline CDR1 and CDR2: SGHTA and FQGNSA. The CDR3 totals 15 residues. The CDR3 DNA reads as TGTGCCAGCAGCCCGACTACCCGCTCCTACAATGAGCAGTTCTTC. Protein: CASSPTTRSYNEQFF.

V usage is TRBV5-1 and J usage is TRBJ1-4, with TRBD1 as a possible D gene (5 bases). This CDR3 has 14 residues. With 4 bases removed from V and 8 bases from J, the gap between germline ends came to 15 bases. CDR1 is SGHRS and CDR2 is YFSETQ in the germline V gene. CDR3 DNA: TGCGCCAGCAGCGGGGGACGCGAAGGGGAAAAACTGTTTTTT. Amino acid sequence: CASSGGREGEKLFF.

This sequence joins TRBV15 and TRBJ2-1; TRBD1 agrees at 7 bases. Germline V gives CDR1 LNHNV, CDR2 YYDKDF (reference sequence). This CDR3 contains 18 residues. V lost 0 bases, J lost 0 bases, and 8 bases stayed unmatched. The CDR3 bases are TGTGCCACCAGCAGAGATTACTCAGGGGACAGCTCCTACAATGAGCAGTTCTTC. This gives the protein CATSRDYSGDSSYNEQFF.

V and J are TRBV7-2 and TRBJ2-1; 13 bases map to TRBD2. The junction had 7 bases not matched to a gene; V was cut back by 4 bases and J by 10 bases. The CDR3 contains 15 residues. CDR1 and CDR2 (germline): SGHTA, FQGNSA. This CDR3 reads CASSSLAGGPGEQFF. The CDR3, as DNA: TGTGCCAGCAGCTCACTAGCGGGAGGGCCGGGGGAGCAGTTCTTC.

This clonotype appeared many times. This chain connects TRBV12-3 or TRBV12-4 to TRBJ1-1; 10 bases line up with TRBD1. The J segment lost 8 bases and the V segment lost 6 bases, leaving 12 bases of the junction unmatched. The CDR3 spans 15 residues. The CDR3 coding sequence is TGTGCCAGCAGCCTCACTCCGGGACAGGGGTTGGAAGCTTTCTTT. Protein: CASSLTPGQGLEAFF.

Ten or more counts support this clonotype. The chain employs TRBV11-2 and TRBJ2-7; tentative D call: TRBD2 (5 bases). The V gene lost 5 bases and the J gene lost 0 bases, with 20 bases spanning the gap. Germline CDR1 SGHAT, CDR2 FQNNGV. This CDR3 spans 17 amino acids. In DNA, the CDR3 is TGTGCCAGCAGCACTCCCCGGGGAGCGGCTAGCTCCTACGAGCAGTACTTC. Translation gives CASSTPRGAASSYEQYF.

This clonotype showed up many times. J is TRBJ1-1 and V is TRBV7-9; D might be TRBD1 (5 bases). Germline CDR1 and CDR2: SEHNR and FQNEAQ (reference sequence). V shed 4 bases and J shed 2 bases, with 11 bases lying between them. The CDR3 sequence is 14 residues long. CDR3 in amino acids: CASSSSGRNTEAFF. Here the CDR3 DNA reads TGTGCCAGCAGCTCCTCAGGGCGAAACACTGAAGCTTTCTTT.

This clonotype was seen many times. The chain is built from TRBV7-9 and TRBJ2-1; TRBD2 is a possible D gene (5 bases). The CDR3 is 16 amino acids. CDR1 SEHNR and CDR2 FQNEAQ come from the germline V gene (reference sequence). The V end lost 5 bases, the J end lost 8 bases, and 22 bases lay between the germline ends. CDR3 sequence reads: CASSPPGVGVGHEQFF. The CDR3 coding sequence is TGTGCCAGCAGCCCCCCTGGGGTGGGAGTAGGACATGAGCAGTTCTTC.

The chain has TRBV7-9 and TRBJ2-2; 8 bases agree with TRBD2. The ends lost 5 bases at V and 5 bases at J; junction bases unmatched: 4. Germline-derived CDR1 and CDR2 are SEHNR and FQNEAQ (reference sequence). The CDR3 loop spans 14 amino acids. CDR3 nucleotides: TGTGCCAGCAGCAACCCTAGCGGGACCGGGGAGCTGTTTTTT. As protein: CASSNPSGTGELFF. Complete variable domain (other parts from reference TRBV7-9 and TRBJ2-2): DTGVSQNPRHKITKRGQNVTFRCDPISEHNRLYWYRQTLGQGPEFLTYFQNEAQLEKSRLLSDRFSAERPKGSFSTLEIQRTEQGDSAMYLCASSNPSGTGELFFGEGSRLTVL.

The chain carries TRBV5-1 and TRBJ2-7, with 11 positions matching TRBD2. The CDR3 extends over 15 amino acids. Germline values: CDR1 SGHRS, CDR2 YFSETQ. V trimming: 0 bases; J trimming: 4 bases; junction bases outside the gene matches: 3. The CDR3 is CASSLVLAGGYEQYF. CDR3 nucleotides: TGCGCCAGCAGCTTGGTTCTAGCGGGAGGTTACGAGCAGTACTTC.

The sample holds a few counts of this clonotype. The chain couples TRBV28 to TRBJ2-1, with D unresolved. CDR3 length equals 12 residues. V was trimmed by 7 bases and J by 7 bases, leaving 11 bases between them. Germline-derived CDR1 and CDR2 are MDHEN and SYDVKM. CDR3 sequence: CASNVGINEQFF. The CDR3 nucleotides are TGTGCCAGCAATGTGGGGATAAATGAGCAGTTCTTC.